These 17 T cell receptor beta chains were sequenced from one sample in a study of early T cells in non-severe SARS-CoV-2 infection. TCRdb re-called the 5' RACE reads with MiXCR, one entry per CDR3 protein. The repertoire holds 55,000 to 65,000 distinct CDR3 sequences, around 8.9% seen once, with approximately 15% in the top ten. What was sequenced was whole blood. These receptors all come from an adult who was a healthcare worker with PCR-confirmed SARS-CoV-2 infection or an uninfected control (not recorded which).

There are many counts of this clonotype. The chain recombines TRBV4-3 with TRBJ2-3; 7 nucleotides agree with TRBD2. Germline-derived CDR1 and CDR2 are LGHNA and YSLEER. The CDR3 extends over 18 amino acids. V gave up 2 bases and J gave up 1 base; unmatched junction bases: 12. Here the CDR3 DNA reads TGCGCCAGCAGCCAATCTGCGGGAGTCGTTGTGGGCACAGATACGCAGTATTTT. Protein: CASSQSAGVVVGTDTQYF.

In this sample, this clonotype turned up many times. The CDR3, as DNA: TGTGCCAGCAGGAGGGGACAGGAACAAGAGACCCAGTACTTC. Amino acid sequence: CASRRGQEQETQYF. The rearrangement uses TRBV12-3 or TRBV12-4 and TRBJ2-5, with 8 nucleotides matching TRBD1. With 6 bases clipped from V and 2 bases from J, the junction kept 5 bases outside the gene matches. The CDR3 extends over 14 amino acids.

In its sample, this clonotype was seen a few times. The rearrangement uses TRBV15 and TRBJ2-3; tentative D call: TRBD2 (6 bases). The V and J ends lost 5 bases and 0 bases respectively, with 12 bases between them. The germline CDR1 and CDR2 sequences are LNHNV and YYDKDF (reference sequence). CDR3 length equals 15 residues. CDR3 in DNA: TGTGCCACCAGCGGAGGGAGGTGGAGCACAGATACGCAGTATTTT. This codes for CATSGGRWSTDTQYF.

The table lists this clonotype with a few counts. The chain uses TRBV9 and TRBJ2-7; 11 nucleotides match TRBD2. Germline V CDR1 and CDR2: SGDLS, YYNGEE. CDR3 size: 16 residues. Losses at the gene ends were 4 bases for V and 0 bases for J; bases not matched to a gene: 6. The CDR3 here is CASSPDGLAGSYEQYF. The DNA for the CDR3 is TGTGCCAGCAGCCCGGATGGACTAGCGGGCTCCTACGAGCAGTACTTC. Full variable domain (remainder filled in from reference TRBV9 and TRBJ2-7): DSGVTQTPKHLITATGQRVTLRCSPRSGDLSVYWYQQSLDQGLQFLIQYYNGEERAKGNILERFSAQQFPDLHSELNLSSLELGDSALYFCASSPDGLAGSYEQYFGPGTRLTVT.

This clonotype has at least ten counts. The rearrangement links TRBV5-1 to TRBJ1-5; D is uncertain. Germline V lookup: CDR1 SGHRS, CDR2 YFSETQ. Trimming removed 3 bases at V and 0 bases at J, with 10 bases between. This CDR3 has 15 residues. The CDR3 DNA follows: TGCGCCAGCAGCTGGGGAGATAATAGCAATCAGCCCCAGCATTTT. Amino acids: CASSWGDNSNQPQHF.

The chain combines TRBV7-2 with TRBJ1-1; 7 nucleotides agree with TRBD1. Looked up from germline, CDR1 is SGHTA and CDR2 is FQGNSA. Trimming took 5 bases from V and 8 from J; bases not matched to a gene: 8. CDR3 length: 13 residues. The CDR3: CASSPRQGAEAFF. The CDR3 bases are TGTGCCAGCAGCCCTCGACAGGGCGCAGAAGCTTTCTTT.

The sample holds a few counts of this clonotype. The CDR3 nucleotides read TGTGCCAGCACAGGGGCAAGCCAAGAGACCCAGTACTTC. Encoded protein: CASTGASQETQYF. This chain links TRBV2 with TRBJ2-5; D is possibly TRBD1 (6 bases). The CDR3 is made up of 13 amino acids. Germline V gene data show CDR1 as SNHLY and CDR2 as FYNNEI. V was cut by 7 bases and J by 1 base, with 10 bases left in between.

This clonotype was seen repeatedly, ten times or more. The chain is built from TRBV24-1 and TRBJ2-1; 7 bases fit TRBD2. Germline CDR1 KGHDR, CDR2 SFDVKD. The CDR3 loop spans 17 amino acids. The J segment lost 0 bases and the V segment lost 3 bases, leaving 7 bases of the junction unmatched. CDR3 in amino acids: CATSDPQAGPSYNEQFF. CDR3 sequence (DNA): TGTGCCACCAGTGATCCCCAAGCGGGACCCTCCTACAATGAGCAGTTCTTC.

This clonotype was seen a handful of times. The rearrangement uses TRBV20-1 and TRBJ1-1; D gene ambiguous. CDR3 length equals 12 residues. CDR1 DFQATT and CDR2 SNEGSKA come from the germline V gene (reference sequence). Trimming shortened V by 5 bases and J by 1 base, and 8 bases separated the two germline ends. CDR3 DNA sequence: TGCAGTGCTGTCGGGGAGAACACTGAAGCTTTCTTT. This gives the protein CSAVGENTEAFF.

This clonotype has a count of ten or more. The rearrangement joins TRBV6-2 or TRBV6-3 to TRBJ1-5, with 7 bases lining up with TRBD1. Germline-derived CDR1 and CDR2 are MNHEY and SVGEGT. The CDR3 sequence is 13 residues long. J lost 7 bases, V lost 5 bases, and 5 bases had no gene match. As DNA, the CDR3 is TGTGCCAGCAGTAGACAGGGCCGCCAGCCCCAGCATTTT. Translated: CASSRQGRQPQHF.

The chain combines TRBV29-1 with TRBJ2-2; 7 nucleotides agree with TRBD2. The CDR3 consists of 14 residues. CDR1 and CDR2 (germline): SQVTM, ANQGSEA. The ends lost 6 bases at V and 5 bases at J; junction bases unmatched: 9. The CDR3 DNA sequence: TGCAGCGTCAGGACTAGTATCTTTACCGGGGAGCTGTTTTTT. Its protein product is CSVRTSIFTGELFF.

This clonotype occurred many times. V usage is TRBV24-1 and J usage is TRBJ2-1; D assignment may be TRBD1 or TRBD2 (5 bases each). This CDR3 spans 14 amino acids. Trimming cost V 4 bases and J 4 bases, with 10 bases left between them. Germline CDR1 and CDR2: KGHDR and SFDVKD. The CDR3 DNA follows: TGTGCCACCAGTGACGGGGCAGATTACAATGAGCAGTTCTTC. Its translation is CATSDGADYNEQFF.

CDR3 loop: CASSFFGRGGNQPQHF. The CDR3 DNA reads TGTGCCAGCAGTTTCTTCGGCAGGGGGGGCAATCAGCCCCAGCATTTT. The V gene is TRBV12-3 or TRBV12-4, the J gene TRBJ1-5, with TRBD1 matching over 7 bases. The CDR3 sequence is 16 residues long. V gave up 3 bases and J gave up 2 bases; unmatched junction bases: 7.

For this clonotype: One end of the junction is discordant with germline, which a read error may explain. This chain uses TRBV6-5 with TRBJ2-5; 9 positions agree with TRBD2. Germline V gene lookup returns CDR1 MNHEY and CDR2 SVGAGI. This CDR3 has 17 amino acids. CDR3 amino acids: CATSPGWLAGRQETQYF. For the CDR3, the DNA is TGTGCCACCAGTCCCGGGTGGCTAGCGGGACGACAAGAGACCCAGTACTTC.

This clonotype was picked up a small number of times. This chain links TRBV6-6 with TRBJ2-7, with a weak D call TRBD2 (5 bases). The CDR3 loop spans 14 amino acids. Trimming cost V 7 bases and J 0 bases, with 13 bases left between them. Looked up from germline, CDR1 is MNHNY and CDR2 is SVGAGI (reference sequence). The CDR3 DNA sequence: TGTGCCAGCACGGGCCAGCGGAACTCCTACGAGCAGTACTTC. Translated: CASTGQRNSYEQYF.

This clonotype showed up just a few times. The chain couples TRBV20-1 to TRBJ2-1; 12 bases fit TRBD2. The V gene's germline CDR1 is DFQATT and CDR2 SNEGSKA (reference sequence). The CDR3 is 14 residues long. The J segment lost 6 bases and the V segment lost 4 bases, leaving 4 bases of the junction unmatched. The CDR3 sequence: CSAIGLAGFNEQFF. CDR3 nucleotides: TGCAGTGCTATAGGACTAGCGGGATTCAATGAGCAGTTCTTC.

This clonotype was observed at least ten times. This chain links TRBV28 with TRBJ2-1; D may match TRBD1 or TRBD2 (6 bases each). V was pared by 4 bases and J by 6 bases, with 13 bases between. The CDR3 runs to 14 residues. Germline CDR1 MDHEN, CDR2 SYDVKM. In DNA, the CDR3 is TGTGCCAGCAGTTCGAAAGGGGGGCGCAATGAGCAGTTCTTC. Translating it yields CASSSKGGRNEQFF.